These 8 T cell receptor beta chains originate from one sample sequenced in a study of blood T cell repertoires in COVID-19. TCRdb's copy holds only in-frame clones and misses some; the assay was immunoSEQ multiplex PCR. The sample has about 240,000 clones, roughly 85% seen once. Sequenced material: PBMCs or T cells enriched from blood (not recorded which). These receptors were taken from a woman in her thirties or forties who had been exposed to COVID-19.

The table lists this clone with a few counts. This same CDR3 is encoded by further DNA sequences in the sample. CDR3 amino acids: CASSIGQNNEQFF. CDR3 nucleotides: TGTGCCAGTAGTATAGGACAAAACAATGAGCAGTTCTTC. The V gene is TRBV19, the J gene TRBJ2-1; D ambiguous. The CDR3 covers 13 residues. Trimming cost V 1 base and J 5 bases, with 6 bases left between them. Germline loops: CDR1 LNHDA, CDR2 SQIVND (reference sequence).

The rearrangement links TRBV7-2 to TRBJ1-3, with D possibly being TRBD1 (5 bases). This CDR3 has 16 amino acids. Germline assignment: CDR1 SGHTA and CDR2 FQGNSA. Trimming took 0 bases from V and 2 from J, leaving 11 bases between them. DNA for the CDR3: TGTGCCAGCAGCTTAGCGTACAGGAGTGCTGGAAACACCATATATTTT. Translation gives CASSLAYRSAGNTIYF.

This rearrangement joins TRBV6-5 to TRBJ1-2; 8 nucleotides align to TRBD1. CDR1 and CDR2 (germline): MNHEY, SVGAGI. V was clipped by 5 bases and J by 7 bases; unmatched bases: 9. The CDR3 consists of 14 residues. The CDR3: CASSTGTGKAGYTF. The CDR3 DNA reads as TGTGCCAGCAGTACCGGGACAGGAAAAGCTGGCTACACCTTC.

This chain joins TRBV24-1 and TRBJ1-2; D uncertain. V lost 8 bases and J lost 5, with 17 bases in between. Per the germline V gene, CDR1 is KGHDR and CDR2 is SFDVKD. This CDR3 comprises 14 residues. CDR3 coding DNA: TGTGCCACCACCCTGGGCAGAATGGATTATGGCTACACCTTC. Protein: CATTLGRMDYGYTF.

The chain employs TRBV11-2 and TRBJ1-6; TRBD1 aligns across 8 bases. The trim removed 5 bases at V and 9 bases at J, leaving 12 bases unmatched. The CDR3 is 16 amino acids. In germline, CDR1 is SGHAT, CDR2 FQNNGV. The CDR3 loop reads CASSRAVDRGSSPLHF. CDR3 coding DNA: TGTGCCAGCAGCAGGGCGGTCGACAGGGGTAGTTCACCCCTCCACTTT.

V usage is TRBV24-1 and J usage is TRBJ2-3; 7 bases agree with TRBD2. J gave up 2 bases and V 5 bases, and 6 bases lay outside the gene matches. Germline CDR1 and CDR2: KGHDR and SFDVKD. The CDR3 runs to 15 residues. This CDR3 is CATSGGGNPTDTQYF. CDR3 DNA sequence: TGTGCCACCAGTGGGGGAGGGAACCCCACAGATACGCAGTATTTT.

This chain joins TRBV9 and TRBJ1-1; D unclear. Trimming shortened V by 3 bases and J by 3 bases, and 6 bases separated the two germline ends. From germline, CDR1 is SGDLS and CDR2 YYNGEE. CDR3 length: 12 amino acids. CDR3 nucleotides: TGTGCCAGCAGCGGAACAGACACTGAAGCTTTCTTT. It codes for CASSGTDTEAFF.

This chain uses TRBV7-9 with TRBJ2-7; TRBD1 matches at 8 bases. Germline lookup yields CDR1 SEHNR and CDR2 FQNEAQ (reference sequence). CDR3 length equals 15 residues. V lost 5 bases, J lost 3 bases, and 9 bases stayed unmatched. The CDR3 here is CASSQSGQVHYEQYF. CDR3 nucleotides: TGTGCCAGCAGCCAATCGGGACAGGTACACTACGAGCAGTACTTC.